Sequencing of this T cell receptor (beta chain) was carried out in a study of cytomegalovirus exposure and HLA in healthy donors. For the study at large: The approximately 120 million unique TCR beta sequences, from about 179 million T cells, were found by an earlier analysis. Findings and caveats of the study: TCR beta V- and J-gene trimming, according to a later analysis, was linked to a missense DCLRE1C variant. The later analysis indicated that the majority of CMV-associated TCR beta chains appeared HLA-restricted.

Comments on this clone: Its antigen remains unknown.

In the PCR, 60 Vbeta and 13 Jbeta primers were used. Repertoires were generated with immunoSEQ multiplex PCR, while TCRdb's copy carries only in-frame clones and drops some. The repertoire holds approximately 160,000 clones, 76% seen once, with 0.65% to 0.95% in the top ten. The source of this sequence is a female donor in good health and CMV-seronegative. Source material: PBMCs.

The CDR3, as DNA: TGTGCCAGCAGTTACTCCGGGACAGCATCCTACGAGCAGTACTTC. It encodes CASSYSGTASYEQYF. V usage is TRBV6-5 and J usage is TRBJ2-7; 7 nucleotides line up with TRBD1. The CDR3 loop spans 15 amino acids. Germline CDR1 MNHEY, CDR2 SVGAGI. Trimming took 0 bases from V and 1 from J; bases not matched to a gene: 3.